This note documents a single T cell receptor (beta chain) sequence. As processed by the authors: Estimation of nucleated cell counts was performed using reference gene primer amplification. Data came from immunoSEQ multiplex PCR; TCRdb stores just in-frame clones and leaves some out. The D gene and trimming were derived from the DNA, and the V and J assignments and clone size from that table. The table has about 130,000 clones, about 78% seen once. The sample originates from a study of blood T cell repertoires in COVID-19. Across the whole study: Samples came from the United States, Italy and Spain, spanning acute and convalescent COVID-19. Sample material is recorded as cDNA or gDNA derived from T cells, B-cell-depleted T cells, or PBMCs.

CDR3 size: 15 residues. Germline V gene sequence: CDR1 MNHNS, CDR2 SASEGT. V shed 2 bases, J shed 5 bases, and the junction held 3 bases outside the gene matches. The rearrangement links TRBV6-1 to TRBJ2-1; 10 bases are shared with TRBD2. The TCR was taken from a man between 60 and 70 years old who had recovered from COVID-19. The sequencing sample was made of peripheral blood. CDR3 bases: TGTGCCAGCAGTGAAACTAGCGGGAACCACAATGAGCAGTTCTTC. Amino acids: CASSETSGNHNEQFF.